This T cell receptor beta chain emerged from a study of blood T cell repertoires in COVID-19. Only a few counts were recorded for this clone. CDR1 SQVTM and CDR2 ANQGSEA come from the germline V gene. This CDR3 comprises 16 residues. V lost 6 bases, J lost 5 bases, and 16 bases stayed unmatched. Method: immunoSEQ multiplex PCR; TCRdb's copy keeps in-frame clones and lacks some. The sample has approximately 82,000 clones, around four fifths seen once; the top ten hold 15% to 20%. Sample: peripheral blood. The chain is built from TRBV29-1 and TRBJ2-3; 8 bases line up with TRBD1. This receptor was taken from a woman aged 55-70 years with acute or convalescent COVID-19. CDR3 region: CSVRYSKTGAKDTQYF. In DNA, the CDR3 is TGCAGCGTACGATATTCGAAGACAGGGGCAAAAGATACGCAGTATTTT.